This TCR beta chain comes out of a study of CXCR3-negative and CXCR3-positive naive CD8 T cells. The CDR3 is made up of 16 amino acids. Germline CDR1 and CDR2: SGHDN and FVKESK. Study findings and constraints: Naive cells that were CXCR3-positive had more hydrophobic TRB CDR3s (compared with CXCR3-negative naive cells). Fresh PBMCs served for most assays, and CXCR3 expression fell partially after cryopreservation. Much lower diversity was found in memory CD8+ cells, while both naive subsets had comparably high diversity.

TRB cDNA was prepared as libraries by UMI-labeled 5' RACE. TCRdb reprocessed the 5' RACE reads and keeps a single row for each CDR3 protein, giving no DNA. This sample lists 50,000 to 65,000 distinct CDR3 sequences; its ten largest clones have roughly 1.6%. About this clonotype: Antigen specificity is unknown.

Naive CD8+ T lymphocytes were specified as CD45RO-CCR7+CD27+CD95-. This clonotype was obtained from a human donor in good health. Some clones in this sample may be carry-over from other donors' samples. The chain has TRBV14 and TRBJ2-1. Sequencing input: naive CXCR3- CD8+ T cells from blood. Noted subset: CD45RO-CCR7+CD27+CD95- naive CD8+ T cells lacking CXCR3 (TNR3-). The CDR3 loop reads CASSQDERDYYNEQFF.